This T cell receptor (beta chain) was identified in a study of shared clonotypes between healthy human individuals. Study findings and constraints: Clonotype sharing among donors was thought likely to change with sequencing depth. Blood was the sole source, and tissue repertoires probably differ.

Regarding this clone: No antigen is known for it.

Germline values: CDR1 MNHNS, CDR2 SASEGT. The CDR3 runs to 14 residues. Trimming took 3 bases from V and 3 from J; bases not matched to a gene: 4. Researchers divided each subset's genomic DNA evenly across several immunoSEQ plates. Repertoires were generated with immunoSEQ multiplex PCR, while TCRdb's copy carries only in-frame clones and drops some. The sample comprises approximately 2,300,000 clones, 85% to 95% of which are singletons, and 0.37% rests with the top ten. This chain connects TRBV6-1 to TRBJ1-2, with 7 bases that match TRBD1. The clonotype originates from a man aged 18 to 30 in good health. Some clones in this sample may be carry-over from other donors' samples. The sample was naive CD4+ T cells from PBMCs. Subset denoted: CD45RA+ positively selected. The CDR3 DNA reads TGTGCCAGCAGTGACTCAGGGGGGCACTATGGCTACACCTTC. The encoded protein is CASSDSGGHYGYTF.